A single sample is the source of the 8 T cell receptor beta chains below, sequenced in a study of T cells in Graves' hyperthyroidism and ophthalmopathy. RNA transcripts served as the template for amplifying TCR beta CDR3 regions. The study used the HTBI primer set for a first-round RT-PCR of the TCR CDR3. TCRdb re-derived calls from the multiplex PCR reads in MiXCR, one entry per CDR3 protein. The sample yields 600,000 to 750,000 distinct CDR3 sequences, around 15% seen once. Sequenced input: blood. These receptors were taken from a man aged 45-65 years with Graves' hyperthyroidism.

V gene TRBV30 combines with J gene TRBJ1-1; the D gene is possibly TRBD1 (5 bases). The CDR3 runs 14 residues. V dropped 4 bases and J dropped 1 base, with 13 bases sitting between them. Germline-derived CDR1 and CDR2 are GTSNPN and SVGIG (reference sequence). CDR3 nucleotides: TGTGCCTGGACGTTGAGGGGTAGGAACACTGAAGCTTTCTTT. Translated: CAWTLRGRNTEAFF.

The chain uses TRBV28 and TRBJ2-7; TRBD2 might be the D (6 bases). The CDR3 has 14 residues. Germline CDR1 and CDR2: MDHEN and SYDVKM. V was shortened by 8 bases and J by 1 base, with 15 bases between the two germline ends. CDR3 sequence: CASWPGTHSYEQYF. In nucleotides, the CDR3 is TGTGCCAGCTGGCCCGGGACTCATTCCTACGAGCAGTACTTC.

Concerning this clonotype itself: A much larger clone differs from this one at a single base, so this may be a read error. The genes are TRBV7-2 and TRBJ1-3; D unresolved. Per germline, CDR1 SGHTA and CDR2 FQGNSA. The CDR3 loop spans 12 amino acids. DNA for the CDR3: TGTGCCAGCAGCGGACGTGGAAACGCCATATATTTT. It yields the protein CASSGRGNAIYF.

This clonotype has only a few counts. The V gene is TRBV5-1, the J gene TRBJ2-5; D is uncertain. The CDR3 runs 16 residues. V was clipped by 4 bases and J by 1 base, with 17 bases between them. From germline, CDR1 is SGHRS and CDR2 YFSETQ. This CDR3 is CASSQVTPNPQETQYF. The CDR3 DNA follows: TGCGCCAGCAGCCAAGTAACGCCGAATCCCCAAGAGACCCAGTACTTC.

In the case of this clonotype: This CDR3 fails to terminate in the conserved phenylalanine or tryptophan, so it likely reflects a read error. The chain uses TRBV5-8 and TRBJ2-3, with D tentatively TRBD2 (6 bases). Germline V gene lookup returns CDR1 SGHTS and CDR2 YDEGEE. The CDR3 spans 12 residues. Trimming pared 4 bases from V and 8 bases from J, leaving 11 bases between. The CDR3 loop reads CASSRLGGTQYS. Written as DNA, the CDR3 is TGTGCCAGCAGCCGGCTGGGGGGTACGCAGTATTCT.

This clonotype was picked up many times. This chain joins TRBV12-3 or TRBV12-4 and TRBJ2-1; 15 nucleotides match TRBD2. Trimming cost V 5 bases and J 8 bases; bases outside gene matches: 10. There are 17 residues in the CDR3. The CDR3 sequence: CASSVPGLAGGYDEQFF. In DNA, the CDR3 is TGTGCCAGCAGTGTCCCGGGACTAGCGGGAGGCTATGATGAGCAGTTCTTC.

This clonotype was seen repeatedly, ten times or more. This chain joins TRBV28 and TRBJ1-2, with TRBD1 matching over 10 bases. Germline V gene data show CDR1 as MDHEN and CDR2 as SYDVKM. This CDR3 region has 17 residues. V shed 5 bases and J 2 bases; nucleotides not matched to a gene: 11. This CDR3 is CASSTRDRGERNYGYTF. The CDR3 DNA reads as TGTGCCAGCAGTACAAGGGACAGGGGAGAGAGGAACTATGGCTACACCTTC.

The chain employs TRBV20-1 and TRBJ2-3, with D hard to call. Germline CDR1 and CDR2: DFQATT and SNEGSKA (reference sequence). The germline V and J ends were trimmed by 6 bases and 5 bases, with 9 bases remaining between them. The CDR3 extends over 11 amino acids. The CDR3 reads CSAIPGDTQYF. Here the CDR3 DNA reads TGCAGTGCCATCCCGGGAGATACGCAGTATTTT.